This passage covers 21 T cell receptor beta chains from one sample sequenced in a study of cytomegalovirus exposure and HLA in healthy donors. Generated by immunoSEQ multiplex PCR, the TCRdb table keeps only in-frame clones and is missing some. The sample carries 150,000 to 200,000 clones, 80% to 90% recorded once. Material: PBMCs. The receptors come from a woman under 40 in good health and CMV-seropositive.

This sequence joins TRBV11-1 and TRBJ1-2; D gene unclear. This CDR3 has 15 amino acids. Germline assignment: CDR1 SGHAT and CDR2 FQDESV (reference sequence). Trimming removed 6 bases from V and 0 bases from J, with 14 bases in between. CDR3 sequence (DNA): TGTGCCAGCAGTGAGGAACAATATACTAACTATGGCTACACCTTC. This codes for CASSEEQYTNYGYTF.

This sequence joins TRBV6-1 and TRBJ1-1; D gene unclear. The V gene's germline CDR1 is MNHNS and CDR2 SASEGT. The CDR3 contains 13 residues. The V and J ends lost 2 bases and 2 bases respectively, with 6 bases between them. The CDR3 DNA follows: TGTGCCAGCAGTGAACGAACAAACACTGAAGCTTTCTTT. Translation gives CASSERTNTEAFF.

This rearrangement joins TRBV7-9 to TRBJ1-5; 7 positions agree with TRBD1. V lost 5 bases to trimming and J lost 5 bases; unmatched junction nucleotides: 9. Germline CDR1 SEHNR, CDR2 FQNEAQ (reference sequence). The length of the CDR3 is 15 residues. As DNA, the CDR3 is TGTGCCAGCAGCCCGTCGGGACAGCTAGATCAGCCCCAGCATTTT. This encodes CASSPSGQLDQPQHF.

This chain joins TRBV9 and TRBJ2-7; 11 bases agree with TRBD2. The V gene end was trimmed by 0 bases and the J gene end by 4 bases; junction bases not matched to a gene: 3. CDR3 length: 15 amino acids. Germline V gives CDR1 SGDLS, CDR2 YYNGEE. Written as DNA, the CDR3 is TGTGCCAGCAGCGTAGAGACTAGCGGGACATACGAGCAGTACTTC. Amino acid sequence: CASSVETSGTYEQYF. Based on the CDR3 plus reference TRBV9 and TRBJ2-7, the full variable domain is DSGVTQTPKHLITATGQRVTLRCSPRSGDLSVYWYQQSLDQGLQFLIQYYNGEERAKGNILERFSAQQFPDLHSELNLSSLELGDSALYFCASSVETSGTYEQYFGPGTRLTVT.

The chain has TRBV5-1 and TRBJ1-1; TRBD1 might be the D (5 bases). This CDR3 contains 14 residues. Deletions cut 0 bases from V and 6 bases from J, with 12 bases between. Germline CDR1 SGHRS, CDR2 YFSETQ. The CDR3 region has the DNA TGCGCCAGCAGCTTGGCGCCAGCGGGGGCTGAAGCTTTCTTT. Its translation: CASSLAPAGAEAFF.

The V gene is TRBV18, the J gene TRBJ1-4; perhaps TRBD1 as D (5 bases). The CDR3 loop spans 15 amino acids. V was trimmed by 3 bases and J by 4 bases, leaving 12 bases between them. Germline CDR1 and CDR2: KGHSH and LQKENI. CDR3 DNA: TGTGCCAGCTCACCTAAGGGGTTTGATAATGAAAAACTGTTTTTT. Translating it yields CASSPKGFDNEKLFF.

The genes are TRBV6-1 and TRBJ2-3, with 8 bases aligning to TRBD2. CDR3 size: 15 residues. With V trimmed by 8 bases and J by 3 bases, 10 bases remained unmatched. Per germline, CDR1 MNHNS and CDR2 SASEGT. The DNA of the CDR3 is TGTGCCAGCTCCCGGGCGGGAGGAACGACAGATACGCAGTATTTT. Amino acids: CASSRAGGTTDTQYF.

In the case of this clone: Other nucleotide sequences in the sample specify the same CDR3. The chain recombines TRBV5-1 with TRBJ1-4; D remains ambiguous. The CDR3 consists of 14 residues. Germline V lookup: CDR1 SGHRS, CDR2 YFSETQ. Trimming took 0 bases from V and 2 from J, leaving 5 bases between them. CDR3 protein: CASSLDSTNEKLFF. CDR3 DNA sequence: TGCGCCAGCAGCTTGGATTCGACTAATGAAAAACTGTTTTTT.

The chain recombines TRBV30 with TRBJ1-3; D perhaps matches TRBD1 (5 bases). Germline V CDR1 and CDR2: GTSNPN, SVGIG (reference sequence). The V end lost 1 base, the J end lost 4 bases, and 8 bases lay between the germline ends. The CDR3 has 13 amino acids. CDR3 sequence (DNA): TGTGCCTGGAGTGCTAACAGGGGAAACACCATATATTTT. Translation: CAWSANRGNTIYF.

This clone has just one count. The gene calls are TRBV5-1 and TRBJ2-1; TRBD1 agrees at 8 bases. CDR3 length: 15 residues. Trimming at V came to 0 bases and at J to 7 bases, leaving 6 bases not matched to a gene. Germline loops: CDR1 SGHRS, CDR2 YFSETQ. The CDR3 reads CASSLVQGAGNEQFF. Here the CDR3 DNA reads TGCGCCAGCAGCTTGGTCCAGGGGGCAGGGAATGAGCAGTTCTTC.

This clone was picked up a small number of times. V is TRBV2 and J is TRBJ1-3, with D tentatively TRBD1 (5 bases). The CDR3 totals 16 residues. Germline loops: CDR1 SNHLY, CDR2 FYNNEI. Trimming cost V 3 bases and J 0 bases, with 12 bases left between them. This CDR3 is CASSDGGLSSGNTIYF. CDR3 sequence (DNA): TGTGCCAGCAGTGACGGGGGACTAAGCTCTGGAAACACCATATATTTT. The full variable domain, completed using reference TRBV2 and TRBJ1-3, is EPEVTQTPSHQVTQMGQEVILRCVPISNHLYFYWYRQILGQKVEFLVSFYNNEISEKSEIFDDQFSVERPDGSNFTLKIRSTKLEDSAMYFCASSDGGLSSGNTIYFGEGSWLTVV.

This chain connects TRBV27 to TRBJ2-7; TRBD1 matches at 11 bases. V shed 5 bases, J shed 4 bases, and the junction held 7 bases outside the gene matches. Germline V lookup: CDR1 MNHEY, CDR2 SMNVEV (reference sequence). This CDR3 region has 15 residues. The CDR3 DNA sequence: TGTGCCAGCAGTGGAGGGGACAGGGGGTCTTACGAGCAGTACTTC. It encodes CASSGGDRGSYEQYF.

The chain employs TRBV6-5 and TRBJ2-3; 10 bases match TRBD2. J lost 3 bases, V lost 4 bases, and 7 bases had no gene match. Per the germline V gene, CDR1 is MNHEY and CDR2 is SVGAGI. CDR3 length equals 16 residues. CDR3 in DNA: TGTGCCAGCAGTTCTCAGGCTAGCGGGGGAACAGATACGCAGTATTTT. This sequence encodes CASSSQASGGTDTQYF.

Only a few counts were recorded for this clone. The chain joins TRBV28 to TRBJ2-7; TRBD2 matches 14 bases. The CDR3 consists of 16 residues. The V and J ends lost 5 bases and 7 bases, in that order; junction bases with no gene match: 10. The germline CDR1 and CDR2 sequences are MDHEN and SYDVKM. CDR3 sequence (DNA): TGTGCCAGCAGTCCGCGCGGGGGGACTAGCGGGAGTGAGCAGTACTTC. It specifies CASSPRGGTSGSEQYF.

This chain uses TRBV7-8 with TRBJ2-1; 8 bases fit TRBD2. CDR1 and CDR2 from the germline V gene are SGHVS and FQNEAQ. The CDR3 sequence is 13 residues long. V lost 7 bases to trimming and J lost 5 bases; unmatched junction nucleotides: 4. The CDR3 DNA reads as TGTGCCAGCAATACGGGAGGGGACAATGAGCAGTTCTTC. Translated, it gives CASNTGGDNEQFF.

The V call is TRBV5-1, the J call TRBJ1-1; D gene ambiguous. Per germline, CDR1 SGHRS and CDR2 YFSETQ. CDR3 length: 15 amino acids. The V gene lost 4 bases and the J gene lost 4 bases, with 17 bases spanning the gap. CDR3 loop: CASSPTVALPTEAFF. CDR3 nucleotide sequence: TGCGCCAGCAGCCCGACTGTCGCGCTCCCCACTGAAGCTTTCTTT. Filled out from reference TRBV5-1 and TRBJ1-1, the complete variable domain reads KAGVTQTPRYLIKTRGQQVTLSCSPISGHRSVSWYQQTPGQGLQFLFEYFSETQRNKGNFPGRFSGRQFSNSRSEMNVSTLELGDSALYLCASSPTVALPTEAFFGQGTRLTVV.

The V and J genes are TRBV19 and TRBJ1-5; TRBD1 might be the D (6 bases). Germline CDR1 is LNHDA and CDR2 is SQIVND (reference sequence). Trimming left V 7 bases short and J 3 bases short, with 13 bases between. This CDR3 spans 14 amino acids. CDR3: CASKQGVPNQPQHF. In nucleotides, the CDR3 is TGTGCCAGTAAACAGGGCGTCCCCAATCAGCCCCAGCATTTT.

This rearrangement joins TRBV7-9 to TRBJ1-1; 7 nucleotides align to TRBD1. CDR1 is SEHNR, CDR2 FQNEAQ, per germline (reference sequence). The V and J ends lost 8 bases and 8 bases, in that order; junction bases with no gene match: 17. The CDR3 runs 15 residues. For the CDR3, the DNA is TGTGCCAGCCAAAAGAGCTATTCCGGGACAGAGGAAGCTTTCTTT. Its translation: CASQKSYSGTEEAFF.

CDR3 in amino acids: CASSIDPAVYNEQFF. CDR3 DNA: TGTGCCAGTAGTATAGATCCAGCGGTTTACAATGAGCAGTTCTTC. The V call is TRBV19, the J call TRBJ2-1; D is possibly TRBD2 (5 bases). The V gene lost 0 bases and the J gene lost 4 bases, with 10 bases spanning the gap. Germline CDR1 LNHDA, CDR2 SQIVND (reference sequence). The CDR3 extends over 15 amino acids. Full variable domain (missing parts from reference TRBV19 and TRBJ2-1): DGGITQSPKYLFRKEGQNVTLSCEQNLNHDAMYWYRQDPGQGLRLIYYSQIVNDFQKGDIAEGYSVSREKKESFPLTVTSAQKNPTAFYLCASSIDPAVYNEQFFGPGTRLTVL.

This chain joins TRBV12-5 and TRBJ1-5; perhaps TRBD1 as D (5 bases). Germline V gene data show CDR1 as LGHNT and CDR2 as FRNRAP. The CDR3 is made up of 15 amino acids. V lost 2 bases to trimming and J lost 5 bases, with 13 bases between them. For the CDR3, the DNA is TGTGCTAGTGGTTTGAGGATAGGAGGGGATCAGCCCCAGCATTTT. It codes for CASGLRIGGDQPQHF.

The genes are TRBV9 and TRBJ2-2; D may be TRBD1 (7 bases). The CDR3 has 15 amino acids. Between the trimmed V and J ends, which lost 5 bases and 6 bases, there was a span of 17 bases. Germline assignment: CDR1 SGDLS and CDR2 YYNGEE. The CDR3 here is CASREGQRKSGELFF. For the CDR3, the DNA is TGTGCCAGCAGGGAGGGACAGCGAAAATCCGGGGAGCTGTTTTTT. Variable domain in full (rest from reference TRBV9 and TRBJ2-2): DSGVTQTPKHLITATGQRVTLRCSPRSGDLSVYWYQQSLDQGLQFLIQYYNGEERAKGNILERFSAQQFPDLHSELNLSSLELGDSALYFCASREGQRKSGELFFGEGSRLTVL.